What follows are 4 T cell receptor beta chains derived from one specimen sequenced in a study of neoadjuvant nivolumab and ipilimumab in lung cancer. Clones were sequenced by immunoSEQ multiplex PCR, and TCRdb holds only the in-frame ones, with some missing. This sample yields around 10,000 clones, of which about four fifths are seen a single time; 3% to 3.5% belongs to the top ten. Source: peripheral blood, taken before neoadjuvant nivolumab, alone or with ipilimumab. Every receptor here comes from an adult with non-small cell lung cancer.

The J gene is TRBJ2-3, the V gene TRBV5-4; 7 positions agree with TRBD2. With 7 bases clipped from V and 6 bases from J, the junction kept 11 bases outside the gene matches. Germline loops: CDR1 SGHNT, CDR2 YYREEE (reference sequence). CDR3 size: 14 residues. The CDR3 nucleotides are TGTGCCAGCCACCCTAGTGGGAGGGGTGATACGCAGTATTTT. Amino acids: CASHPSGRGDTQYF.

The chain uses TRBV11-2 and TRBJ1-4; D not certain. Germline-derived CDR1 and CDR2 are SGHAT and FQNNGV. This CDR3 spans 14 amino acids. The germline V and J ends were trimmed by 7 bases and 7 bases, with 16 bases remaining between them. The DNA for the CDR3 is TGTGCCAGCACCATGTATACGGCTTTTGAAAAACTGTTTTTT. Protein sequence: CASTMYTAFEKLFF.

The chain uses TRBV6-1 and TRBJ2-3; TRBD2 aligns across 13 bases. The length of the CDR3 is 18 residues. Looked up from germline, CDR1 is MNHNS and CDR2 is SASEGT. The junction had 13 bases not matched to a gene; V was cut back by 4 bases and J by 6 bases. CDR3 in DNA: TGTGCCAGCAGTGTTACCGGAACTAGCGGGAGGGCCTGGGATACGCAGTATTTT. Translating it yields CASSVTGTSGRAWDTQYF.

This chain links TRBV5-1 with TRBJ2-7; D is ambiguous. V lost 8 bases to trimming and J lost 6 bases, with 21 bases between them. Germline lookup yields CDR1 SGHRS and CDR2 YFSETQ. This CDR3 region has 14 residues. The CDR3 DNA reads TGCGCCAGTAGCCCTCAATGGGGATCCCCCGAGCAGTACTTC. This sequence encodes CASSPQWGSPEQYF.